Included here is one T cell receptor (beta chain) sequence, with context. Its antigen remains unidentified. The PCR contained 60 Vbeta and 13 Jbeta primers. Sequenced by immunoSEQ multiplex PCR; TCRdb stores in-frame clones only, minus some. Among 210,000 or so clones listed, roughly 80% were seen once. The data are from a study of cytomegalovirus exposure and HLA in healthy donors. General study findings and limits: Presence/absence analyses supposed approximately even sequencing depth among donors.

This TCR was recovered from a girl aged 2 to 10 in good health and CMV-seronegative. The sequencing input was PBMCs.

The CDR3 sequence is CASSSMGQPNEKLFF. In DNA, the CDR3 is TGCGCCAGCAGCTCGATGGGACAGCCTAATGAAAAACTGTTTTTT. The gene calls are TRBV5-1 and TRBJ1-4, with TRBD1 identical over 7 bases. Germline V gene lookup returns CDR1 SGHRS and CDR2 YFSETQ. The V and J ends lost 3 bases and 3 bases, in that order; junction bases with no gene match: 5. The CDR3 is 15 amino acids.